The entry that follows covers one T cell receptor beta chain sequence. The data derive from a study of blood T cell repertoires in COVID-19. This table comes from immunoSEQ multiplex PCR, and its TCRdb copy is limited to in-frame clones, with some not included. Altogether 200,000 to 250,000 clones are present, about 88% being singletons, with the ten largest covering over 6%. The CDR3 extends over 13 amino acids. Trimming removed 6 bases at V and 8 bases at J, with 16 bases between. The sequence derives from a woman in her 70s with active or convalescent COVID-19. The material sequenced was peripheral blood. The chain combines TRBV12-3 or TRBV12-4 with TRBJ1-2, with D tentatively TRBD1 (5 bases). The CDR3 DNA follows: TGTGCCAGCAGGTTCAGGGTAGGACACGGCTACACCTTC. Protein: CASRFRVGHGYTF.